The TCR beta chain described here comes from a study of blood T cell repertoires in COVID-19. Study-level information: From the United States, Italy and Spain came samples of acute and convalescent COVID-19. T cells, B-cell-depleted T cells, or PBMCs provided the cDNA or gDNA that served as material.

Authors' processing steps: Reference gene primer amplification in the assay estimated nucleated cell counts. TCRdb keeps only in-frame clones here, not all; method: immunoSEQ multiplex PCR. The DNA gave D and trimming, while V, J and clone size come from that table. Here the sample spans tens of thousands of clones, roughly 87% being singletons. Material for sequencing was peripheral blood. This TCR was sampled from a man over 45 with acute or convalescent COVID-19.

The CDR3 loop is CASSLDAGGAQPQHF. The DNA of the CDR3 is TGCGCCAGCAGCTTAGACGCGGGGGGAGCTCAGCCCCAGCATTTT. The chain carries TRBV5-1 and TRBJ1-5; tentative D call: TRBD1 (5 bases). Germline CDR1 is SGHRS and CDR2 is YFSETQ. The V gene lost 2 bases and the J gene lost 6 bases, with 15 bases spanning the gap. The CDR3 length is 15 residues.